This T cell receptor beta chain was found in a study of blood T cell repertoires in COVID-19. Across the whole study: Donors in the United States, Italy and Spain gave samples during acute or convalescent COVID-19. T cells, B-cell-depleted T cells, or PBMCs provided the cDNA or gDNA that served as material.

Those enrolled in Seattle joined during active infection and were followed longitudinally afterward. V shed 3 bases and J shed 8 bases, with 10 bases lying between them. The CDR3 spans 13 residues. Per the authors' pipeline: Reference gene primer amplification gave nucleated cell count estimates. TCRdb keeps only in-frame clones here, not all; method: immunoSEQ multiplex PCR. V, J and clone size derive from that table, while D and trimming were established from the DNA sequence. The sample yields over 100,000 clones, around 89% seen once. This clone showed up just once. The receptor was derived from a man aged 55 to 70 with COVID-19, enrolled during active disease. Specimen: peripheral blood. The rearrangement links TRBV12-3 or TRBV12-4 to TRBJ1-4, with D possibly being TRBD1 (5 bases). DNA for the CDR3: TGTGCCAGCAGTTTTTCAGGGTCAGAAAAACTGTTTTTT. It is translated as CASSFSGSEKLFF.